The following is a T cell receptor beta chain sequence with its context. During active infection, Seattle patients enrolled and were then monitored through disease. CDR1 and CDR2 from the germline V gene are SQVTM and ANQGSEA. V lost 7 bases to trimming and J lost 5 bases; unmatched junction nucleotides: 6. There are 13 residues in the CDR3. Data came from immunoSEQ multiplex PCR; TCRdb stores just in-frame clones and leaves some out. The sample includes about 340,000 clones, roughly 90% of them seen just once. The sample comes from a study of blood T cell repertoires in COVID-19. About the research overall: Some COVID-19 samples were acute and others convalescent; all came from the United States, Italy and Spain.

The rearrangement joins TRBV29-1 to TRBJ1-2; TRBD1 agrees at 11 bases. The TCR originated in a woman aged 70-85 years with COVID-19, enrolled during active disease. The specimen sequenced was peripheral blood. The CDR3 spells CSAAGQGAYGYTF. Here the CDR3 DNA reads TGCAGCGCTGCAGGACAGGGGGCTTATGGCTACACCTTC.